Many counts were recorded for the clone carrying this TCR beta chain. Its antigen is as yet unknown. The germline V and J ends were trimmed by 6 bases and 7 bases, with 11 bases remaining between them. CDR3 length: 12 amino acids. Germline V gene lookup returns CDR1 MDHEN and CDR2 SYDVKM. These data come from a study of human T cells and chemical hapten exposure. About the research overall: The patient population, which was mostly female, had alopecia areata, totalis or universalis.

Notes on the study in general: Those TCRs sitting above 1 in 1000 frequency stayed the same with DPC sensitization. Relative to control repertoires, expanded TCRs gave rise to significantly more large CDR3 similarity clusters.

Individual cDNA molecules (in the library) carried attached unique molecular identifiers. From the RACE reads, TCRdb called clonotypes with MiXCR, one entry per CDR3 protein. The repertoire holds 300,000 to 450,000 distinct CDR3 sequences, with around 4.8% as singletons. Time point denoted: patch test 1, 2 weeks after DPC sensitization. Treatment given: therapeutic diphenylcyclopropenone sensitization with weekly scalp DPC. This specimen consisted of whole blood, obtained in connection with sensitization to the hapten diphenylcyclopropenone (DPC). The V and J genes are TRBV28 and TRBJ2-3; possible D gene TRBD2, 6 bases. The clonotype was recovered from a woman between 45 and 65 years old with alopecia areata. Some clones in this sample may be carry-over from other donors' samples. This CDR3 is CASSPGENTQYF. The CDR3 bases are TGTGCCAGCAGCCCGGGGGAGAATACGCAGTATTTT.